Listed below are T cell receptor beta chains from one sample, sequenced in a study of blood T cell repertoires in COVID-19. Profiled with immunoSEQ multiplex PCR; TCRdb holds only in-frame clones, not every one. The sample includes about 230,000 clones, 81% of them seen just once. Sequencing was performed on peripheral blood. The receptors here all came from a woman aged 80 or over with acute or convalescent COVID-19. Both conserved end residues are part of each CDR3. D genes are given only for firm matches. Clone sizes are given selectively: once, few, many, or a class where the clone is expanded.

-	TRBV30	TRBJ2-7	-	CAWRQPYEQYF	TGTGCCTGGAGACAGCCCTACGAGCAGTACTTC
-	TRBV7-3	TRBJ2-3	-	CASSFRERNTDTQYF	TGTGCCAGCAGCTTTAGAGAGCGGAACACAGATACGCAGTATTTT
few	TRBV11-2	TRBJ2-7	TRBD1	CASSLGQGFSYEQYF	TGTGCCAGCAGCTTAGGACAGGGGTTTTCCTACGAGCAGTACTTC
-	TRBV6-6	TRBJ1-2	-	CASSQFPGSFYGYTF	TGTGCCAGCAGCCAATTCCCGGGGTCGTTCTATGGCTACACCTTC
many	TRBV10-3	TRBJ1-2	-	CAISDDRSIYGYTF	TGTGCCATCAGTGACGACAGGTCGATCTATGGCTACACCTTC
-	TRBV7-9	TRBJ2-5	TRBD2	CASRGLAGDAETQYF	TGTGCCAGCAGAGGACTAGCGGGGGATGCGGAGACCCAGTACTTC
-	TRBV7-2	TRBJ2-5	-	CASSLAGGPQTQYF	TGTGCCAGCAGCTTAGCGGGGGGGCCCCAGACCCAGTACTTC
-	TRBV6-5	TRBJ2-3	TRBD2	CACTRGDGTDTQYF	TGTGCCTGTACGCGGGGGGATGGCACAGATACGCAGTATTTT
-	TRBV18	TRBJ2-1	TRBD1	CASSPGQTDQEQFF	TGTGCCAGCTCACCGGGACAGACCGACCAGGAGCAGTTCTTC
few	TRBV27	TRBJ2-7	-	CASSLSGRAYEQYF	TGTGCCAGCAGTTTATCTGGCAGGGCCTACGAGCAGTACTTC
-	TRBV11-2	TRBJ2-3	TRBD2	CASSPAGTSVTDTQYF	TGTGCCAGCAGCCCAGCCGGGACTAGCGTAACAGATACGCAGTATTTT
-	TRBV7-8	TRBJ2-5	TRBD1	CASSTTGWETQYF	TGTGCCAGCAGCACGACAGGGTGGGAGACCCAGTACTTC
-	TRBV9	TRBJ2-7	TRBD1	CASSPQTGNEQYF	TGTGCCAGCAGCCCCCAGACAGGGAACGAGCAGTACTTC
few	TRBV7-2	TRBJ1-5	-	CASSAGSNQPQHF	TGTGCCAGCAGCGCAGGCTCCAATCAGCCCCAGCATTTT
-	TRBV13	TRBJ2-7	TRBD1	CASSLQGAVNEQYF	TGTGCCAGCAGCCTCCAGGGGGCGGTAAACGAGCAGTACTTC
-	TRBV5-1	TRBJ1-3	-	CASNGGLGAGNTIYF	TGCGCCAGCAACGGGGGGCTCGGAGCTGGAAACACCATATATTTT
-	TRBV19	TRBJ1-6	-	CASEEIAGGSPLHF	TGTGCCAGCGAGGAGATAGCTGGAGGTTCACCCCTCCACTTT
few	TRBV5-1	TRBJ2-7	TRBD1	CASSSGGYEQYF	TGCGCCAGCAGCTCAGGGGGCTACGAGCAGTACTTC
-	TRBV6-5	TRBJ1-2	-	CASSDAGRGSYGYTF	TGTGCCAGCAGCGACGCTGGGCGGGGGAGCTATGGCTACACCTTC
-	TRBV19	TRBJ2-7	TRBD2	CASSIRLAGGSGKDEQYF	TGTGCCAGTAGTATCCGACTAGCGGGAGGCAGCGGGAAGGACGAGCAGTACTTC
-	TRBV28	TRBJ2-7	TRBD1	CASSVTGQGGYEQYF	TGTGCCAGCAGCGTTACGGGACAGGGGGGATACGAGCAGTACTTC
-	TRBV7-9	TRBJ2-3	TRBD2	CASSWGSGGPSDTQYF	TGTGCCAGCAGCTGGGGTAGCGGGGGACCCTCAGATACGCAGTATTTT
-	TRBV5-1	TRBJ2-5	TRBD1	CASSSQGDQETQYF	TGCGCCAGCAGCTCACAGGGGGACCAAGAGACCCAGTACTTC
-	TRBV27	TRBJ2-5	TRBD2	CATRLAGAETQYF	TGTGCCACCAGACTAGCGGGAGCGGAGACCCAGTACTTC
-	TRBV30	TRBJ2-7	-	CAWSVGLTYEQYF	TGTGCCTGGAGTGTGGGACTTACTTACGAGCAGTACTTC
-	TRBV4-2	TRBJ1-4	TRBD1	CASADRGGEKLFF	TGTGCCAGCGCCGACAGGGGGGGTGAAAAACTGTTTTTT
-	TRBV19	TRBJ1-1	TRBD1	CASSIGFGQGASQGGTEAFF	TGTGCCAGTAGTATCGGTTTCGGACAGGGGGCCTCCCAGGGTGGCACTGAAGCTTTCTTT
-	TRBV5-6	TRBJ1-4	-	CASSAVGRSNEKLFF	TGTGCCAGCAGCGCGGTGGGGAGGTCAAATGAAAAACTGTTTTTT
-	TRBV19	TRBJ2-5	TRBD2	CASSSLAGRLETQYF	TGTGCCAGTAGTAGCCTAGCGGGACGGTTAGAGACCCAGTACTTC